These 22 T cell receptor beta chains were all obtained from the same sample, sequenced in a study of graft-versus-host responses after intestinal transplantation. The data were produced by immunoSEQ multiplex PCR, yet TCRdb's version contains in-frame clones alone and is incomplete. Of roughly 10,000 clones listed, under 30% were seen once; the top ten hold 6.2%. Labeling with CFSE marked around 200,000 responder cells, which were plated with around 200,000 irradiated, violet-dye-labeled stimulator cells. The source material was alloreactive CD8+ T cells from a mixed lymphocyte reaction culture, sampled before intestinal transplant. The subset was: CFSE-low proliferating T cells sorted from approximately 6-day pre-transplant mixed lymphocyte reaction (GvH or HvG direction). These receptor sequences come from a human patient who received an intestinal transplant.

This clone came up once. This chain connects TRBV5-1 to TRBJ2-3; TRBD1 aligns across 10 bases. V lost 4 bases, J lost 2 bases, and 4 bases stayed unmatched. Germline lookup yields CDR1 SGHRS and CDR2 YFSETQ. The CDR3 has 15 residues. The DNA of the CDR3 is TGCGCCAGCAGCCCCGGACAGGGGGTCACAGATACGCAGTATTTT. This encodes CASSPGQGVTDTQYF. Drawing the rest from reference TRBV5-1 and TRBJ2-3, the complete variable domain is KAGVTQTPRYLIKTRGQQVTLSCSPISGHRSVSWYQQTPGQGLQFLFEYFSETQRNKGNFPGRFSGRQFSNSRSEMNVSTLELGDSALYLCASSPGQGVTDTQYFGPGTRLTVL.

There are a few counts of this clone. V and J are TRBV19 and TRBJ2-1; 10 bases line up with TRBD1. Germline CDR1 LNHDA, CDR2 SQIVND (reference sequence). The CDR3 is made up of 13 amino acids. J was trimmed by 5 bases and V by 5 bases; bases with no gene match: 0. CDR3 bases: TGTGCCAGTAGTGGGACAGGGGACAATGAGCAGTTCTTC. As protein: CASSGTGDNEQFF.

This clone was recorded a few times. The chain couples TRBV6-5 to TRBJ2-1, with D hard to call. Germline CDR1 and CDR2: MNHEY and SVGAGI. The CDR3 runs 14 residues. V lost 4 bases and J lost 8, with 15 bases in between. The CDR3 coding sequence is TGTGCCAGCAGTTTTTCACCGGGTGTCGATGAGCAGTTCTTC. Its translation: CASSFSPGVDEQFF.

The rearrangement uses TRBV5-5 and TRBJ2-7; 8 bases line up with TRBD1. The CDR3 has 15 residues. In germline, CDR1 is SGHKS, CDR2 YYEKEE (reference sequence). V was clipped by 0 bases and J by 2 bases; unmatched bases: 4. The CDR3 coding sequence is TGTGCCAGCAGCTTGGTCAGGGGGCAAGCCTACGAGCAGTACTTC. Its protein product is CASSLVRGQAYEQYF.

This chain uses TRBV9 with TRBJ2-6, with D unclear. Germline V CDR1 and CDR2: SGDLS, YYNGEE. V gave up 0 bases and J gave up 0 bases, with 10 bases separating them. The CDR3 has 17 residues. The CDR3 coding sequence is TGTGCCAGCAGCGTAGGGCTTCCCCCCTCTGGGGCCAACGTCCTGACTTTC. Residues: CASSVGLPPSGANVLTF. The complete variable domain, with remaining parts taken from reference TRBV9 and TRBJ2-6, reads DSGVTQTPKHLITATGQRVTLRCSPRSGDLSVYWYQQSLDQGLQFLIQYYNGEERAKGNILERFSAQQFPDLHSELNLSSLELGDSALYFCASSVGLPPSGANVLTFGAGSRLTVL.

This chain links TRBV28 with TRBJ2-1; D may be TRBD1 (6 bases). The germline V gene encodes CDR1 MDHEN and CDR2 SYDVKM. V was clipped by 6 bases and J by 4 bases, with 19 bases between them. The CDR3 spans 16 residues. CDR3 nucleotides: TGTGCCAGCAGGGCTCCGGCGCAGGGGCTTTACAATGAGCAGTTCTTC. Translating gives CASRAPAQGLYNEQFF.

The V and J genes are TRBV6-5 and TRBJ1-1; 8 bases line up with TRBD1. CDR1 is MNHEY, CDR2 SVGAGI, per germline. The ends lost 5 bases at V and 8 bases at J; junction bases unmatched: 7. CDR3 size: 13 residues. CDR3 in amino acids: CASSEQGAAEAFF. CDR3 DNA: TGTGCCAGCAGTGAGCAGGGGGCGGCCGAAGCTTTCTTT.

This clone was seen more than once but under ten times. V gene TRBV9 combines with J gene TRBJ2-1; 8 positions match TRBD2. The CDR3 is 15 residues long. Trimming cost V 3 bases and J 2 bases; bases outside gene matches: 4. CDR1 SGDLS and CDR2 YYNGEE come from the germline V gene. The CDR3 sequence: CASSATGGPYNEQFF. In nucleotides, the CDR3 is TGTGCCAGCAGCGCGACGGGGGGGCCCTACAATGAGCAGTTCTTC.

This chain joins TRBV11-2 and TRBJ1-3, with D tentatively TRBD1 (5 bases). Trimming shortened V by 5 bases and J by 0 bases, and 14 bases separated the two germline ends. This CDR3 is 16 amino acids long. In germline, CDR1 is SGHAT, CDR2 FQNNGV. The CDR3 bases are TGTGCCAGCAGCCCGGGGGTCGGTCTCTCTGGAAACACCATATATTTT. Encoded protein: CASSPGVGLSGNTIYF.

This clone is deemed medium-sized. The chain employs TRBV6-5 and TRBJ2-7; TRBD2 might be the D (5 bases). CDR3 length: 13 residues. The germline CDR1 and CDR2 sequences are MNHEY and SVGAGI. V was pared by 3 bases and J by 2 bases, with 8 bases between. Here the CDR3 reads CASSYGGTYEQYF. The DNA for the CDR3 is TGTGCCAGCAGTTATGGAGGAACCTACGAGCAGTACTTC.

V and J are TRBV4-1 and TRBJ1-6; D may be TRBD1 (5 bases). Trimming shortened V by 3 bases and J by 16 bases, and 16 bases separated the two germline ends. Looked up from germline, CDR1 is MGHRA and CDR2 is YSYEKL. The CDR3 totals 13 residues. CDR3 DNA: TGCGCCAGCAGCCAGACTGAGGAGACAGTACTCCACTTT. It yields the protein CASSQTEETVLHF.

With regard to this clone: Other nucleotide sequences from this sample produce the same CDR3. V usage is TRBV7-9 and J usage is TRBJ2-7; 7 bases match TRBD2. Germline values: CDR1 SEHNR, CDR2 FQNEAQ (reference sequence). The V gene end was trimmed by 1 base and the J gene end by 5 bases; junction bases not matched to a gene: 5. The CDR3 extends over 14 amino acids. The CDR3 sequence: CASSLGGGSDEQYF. CDR3 bases: TGTGCCAGCAGCTTAGGGGGCGGGAGTGACGAGCAGTACTTC.

This clone occurred once. The V gene is TRBV9, the J gene TRBJ2-1, with TRBD2 as a possible D gene (6 bases). Looked up from germline, CDR1 is SGDLS and CDR2 is YYNGEE. The V end was cut by 0 bases, the J end by 9 bases, with 7 bases between. This CDR3 contains 12 residues. CDR3 sequence: CASSVAGVEQFF. CDR3 DNA: TGTGCCAGCAGCGTAGCGGGGGTTGAGCAGTTCTTC. Together with reference TRBV9 and TRBJ2-1, the CDR3 gives the full variable domain: DSGVTQTPKHLITATGQRVTLRCSPRSGDLSVYWYQQSLDQGLQFLIQYYNGEERAKGNILERFSAQQFPDLHSELNLSSLELGDSALYFCASSVAGVEQFFGPGTRLTVL.

The J gene is TRBJ2-1, the V gene TRBV9; TRBD2 might be the D (6 bases). Trimming left V 5 bases short and J 2 bases short, with 11 bases between. CDR3 size: 14 residues. In germline, CDR1 is SGDLS, CDR2 YYNGEE. As DNA, the CDR3 is TGTGCCAGCAGTTTTTCTAGCGCCTACAATGAGCAGTTCTTC. Translated, it gives CASSFSSAYNEQFF.

The gene calls are TRBV5-4 and TRBJ1-3, with D unclear. The CDR3 has 15 residues. The germline V gene has CDR1 SGHNT and CDR2 YYREEE (reference sequence). V lost 0 bases and J lost 0, with 7 bases in between. The CDR3: CASSLAGYSGNTIYF. CDR3 coding DNA: TGTGCCAGCAGCTTGGCCGGTTACTCTGGAAACACCATATATTTT.

By share of the sample, this clone is medium-sized. The chain has TRBV6-1 and TRBJ2-7; 7 nucleotides align to TRBD2. CDR1 is MNHNS and CDR2 is SASEGT in the germline V gene. J was trimmed by 3 bases and V by 3 bases; bases with no gene match: 8. The CDR3 is 15 amino acids. The CDR3 spells CASSEPPWGGYEQYF. Written as DNA, the CDR3 is TGTGCCAGCAGTGAGCCCCCGTGGGGGGGCTACGAGCAGTACTTC.

Judged by abundance, this clone is medium-sized (0.01 to 0.1%). The chain has TRBV9 and TRBJ2-1; 7 bases agree with TRBD2. The germline CDR1 and CDR2 sequences are SGDLS and YYNGEE. The CDR3 is 14 amino acids. The V and J ends lost 0 bases and 4 bases, in that order; junction bases with no gene match: 1. This CDR3 reads CASSVGRGYNEQFF. The CDR3 nucleotides are TGTGCCAGCAGCGTAGGGCGGGGGTACAATGAGCAGTTCTTC.

J is TRBJ2-7 and V is TRBV7-9; D gene ambiguous. The CDR3 runs 14 residues. CDR1 and CDR2 (germline): SEHNR, FQNEAQ (reference sequence). Trimming cost V 2 bases and J 1 base, with 9 bases left between them. The CDR3 coding sequence is TGTGCCAGCAGCTTATCGCAGGTTTCCTACGAGCAGTACTTC. Translation: CASSLSQVSYEQYF.

The chain couples TRBV27 to TRBJ1-1; 7 nucleotides match TRBD1. This CDR3 spans 14 amino acids. Germline CDR1 is MNHEY and CDR2 is SMNVEV (reference sequence). V dropped 3 bases and J dropped 4; count of bases not matched to a gene: 5. The CDR3 sequence: CASSFTQGGTEAFF. Written as DNA, the CDR3 is TGTGCCAGCAGTTTCACGCAGGGGGGCACTGAAGCTTTCTTT.

The chain joins TRBV5-8 to TRBJ2-7, with a possible D match to TRBD1 (6 bases). Trimming took 4 bases from V and 3 from J, leaving 11 bases between them. CDR3 length: 13 amino acids. Germline CDR1 and CDR2: SGHTS and YDEGEE. CDR3 residues: CASSQDRSYEQYF. CDR3 in DNA: TGTGCCAGCAGCCAAGACAGGAGCTACGAGCAGTACTTC.

The rearrangement joins TRBV19 to TRBJ2-5, with D tentatively TRBD1 (5 bases). CDR1 is LNHDA and CDR2 is SQIVND in the germline V gene (reference sequence). Trimming took off 3 bases at V and 4 bases at J, with 18 bases between the two ends. This CDR3 spans 16 amino acids. The CDR3 region is CASSMATAWGGETQYF. Here the CDR3 DNA reads TGTGCCAGTAGTATGGCGACAGCATGGGGCGGAGAGACCCAGTACTTC.

The chain links TRBV4-2 to TRBJ2-5; 8 bases agree with TRBD2. Trimming removed 4 bases from V and 1 base from J; junction bases left unmatched: 14. CDR3 length equals 18 residues. Germline V gene data show CDR1 as LGHNA and CDR2 as YNFKEQ. CDR3 residues: CASSLGFRAGGFQETQYF. In DNA, the CDR3 is TGTGCCAGCAGCCTCGGATTTCGGGCGGGGGGATTCCAAGAGACCCAGTACTTC.